This T cell receptor beta chain was captured by sequencing in a study of lymphopenia after photon versus proton radiotherapy. General study findings and limits: Post-nadir TCR diversity decline inversely tracked overall survival among those who died.

A note on this clone: As yet, its antigen is unknown.

Trimming removed 5 bases from V and 7 bases from J; junction bases left unmatched: 9. The length of the CDR3 is 14 residues. Germline V gene data show CDR1 as PRHDT and CDR2 as FYEKMQ (reference sequence). Repertoires were generated with immunoSEQ multiplex PCR, while TCRdb's copy carries only in-frame clones and drops some. The sample includes 35,000 to 45,000 clones, over 80% of them seen just once. The V call is TRBV13, the J call TRBJ1-1; 8 bases are shared with TRBD1. The TCR originated in a woman in her seventies with pancreatic cancer. Here the sequenced sample was peripheral blood, taken from a patient treated with proton-based radiotherapy. CDR3 region: CASSVQGGGYEAFF. CDR3 bases: TGTGCCAGCAGCGTACAGGGGGGCGGTTATGAAGCTTTCTTT. Variable domain in full (rest from reference TRBV13 and TRBJ1-1): AAGVIQSPRHLIKEKRETATLKCYPIPRHDTVYWYQQGPGQDPQFLISFYEKMQSDKGSIPDRFSAQQFSDYHSELNMSSLELGDSALYFCASSVQGGGYEAFFGQGTRLTVV.